The 11 T cell receptor beta chains presented below share a single source sample, sequenced in a study of CXCR3-negative and CXCR3-positive naive CD8 T cells. Study-wide results and caveats: TRB CDR3s were more hydrophobic in CXCR3-positive than in CXCR3-negative naive cells.

For these TCRs, the target antigens are not known. Preparation of TRB cDNA libraries relied on 5' RACE carrying UMI labels. For each CDR3 protein, TCRdb gives one entry from its re-call of the 5' RACE reads, without DNA. The table lists about 84,000 distinct CDR3 sequences. Sequenced input: naive CXCR3+ CD8+ T cells from blood. Subset specified: CD45RO-CCR7+CD27+CD95- naive CD8+ T cells expressing CXCR3 (TNR3+). The origin of the receptors is a human donor in good health. Some clones in this sample may be carry-over from other donors' samples.

The chain uses TRBV29-1 and TRBJ1-4; TCRdb calls TRBD1, which cannot be checked without DNA. Germline V lookup: CDR1 SQVTM, CDR2 ANQGSEA. This CDR3 contains 13 residues. This CDR3 reads CSVVPRGYEKLFF. The whole variable domain, remainder taken from reference TRBV29-1 and TRBJ1-4, is SAVISQKPSRDICQRGTSLTIQCQVDSQVTMMFWYRQQPGQSLTLIATANQGSEATYESGFVIDKFPISRPNLTFSTLTVSNMSPEDSSIYLCSVVPRGYEKLFFGSGTQLSVL.

This chain uses TRBV19 with TRBJ1-5; there is no DNA to check the TCRdb D call of TRBD1. Germline CDR1 is LNHDA and CDR2 is SQIVND (reference sequence). The CDR3 runs 18 residues. The chain's CDR3 is CASSIDFVGTDGNQPQHF.

This chain connects TRBV9 to TRBJ2-1; the TRBD2 assignment by TCRdb is unverifiable without DNA. This CDR3 has 15 residues. Per the germline V gene, CDR1 is SGDLS and CDR2 is YYNGEE. The CDR3 region is CASSVAGGPMDEQFF.

This chain uses TRBV20-1 with TRBJ1-5; TCRdb's assignment of TRBD1 cannot be checked, as there is no DNA. Germline-derived CDR1 and CDR2 are DFQATT and SNEGSKA (reference sequence). CDR3 length: 15 amino acids. CDR3 amino acids: CSARDSGTETLPQHF.

The CDR3 is CASGSIPRRQYF. The chain carries TRBV7-9 and TRBJ2-7; there is no DNA to check the TCRdb D call of TRBD1. From germline, CDR1 is SEHNR and CDR2 FQNEAQ (reference sequence). The CDR3 sequence is 12 residues long. Looking up the rest from reference TRBV7-9 and TRBJ2-7 gives the full variable domain: DTGVSQNPRHKITKRGQNVTFRCDPISEHNRLYWYRQTLGQGPEFLTYFQNEAQLEKSRLLSDRFSAERPKGSFSTLEIQRTEQGDSAMYLCASGSIPRRQYFGPGTRLTVT.

The chain recombines TRBV12-3 or TRBV12-4 with TRBJ1-1. This CDR3 contains 14 residues. The CDR3 region is CASSFRGPDTEAFF.

V is TRBV15 and J is TRBJ2-4; TCRdb's D call, TRBD2, is unchecked because there is no DNA. This CDR3 comprises 14 residues. CDR1 is LNHNV and CDR2 is YYDKDF in the germline V gene (reference sequence). The chain's CDR3 is CATSSALGQNTQYF.

This chain links TRBV29-1 with TRBJ2-1; TCRdb's D call of TRBD2 is untestable without DNA. CDR3 length: 13 amino acids. Germline V gene data show CDR1 as SQVTM and CDR2 as ANQGSEA. The chain's CDR3 is CSGRGGSYNEQFF.

The gene calls are TRBV29-1 and TRBJ2-6; the TRBD1 assignment by TCRdb is unverifiable without DNA. CDR1 and CDR2 (germline): SQVTM, ANQGSEA. The CDR3 length is 16 residues. Here the CDR3 reads CSALGFGVSGANVLTF.

The chain recombines TRBV28 with TRBJ1-1; no DNA is available, so the TRBD1 call from TCRdb remains unchecked. Germline V gene data show CDR1 as MDHEN and CDR2 as SYDVKM. CDR3 length: 14 residues. The CDR3 spells CASSSTPVGTEAFF.

V gene TRBV7-6 combines with J gene TRBJ2-1. The CDR3 extends over 14 amino acids. The germline CDR1 and CDR2 sequences are SGHVS and FNYEAQ. The chain's CDR3 is CASSLSGAYNEQFF.